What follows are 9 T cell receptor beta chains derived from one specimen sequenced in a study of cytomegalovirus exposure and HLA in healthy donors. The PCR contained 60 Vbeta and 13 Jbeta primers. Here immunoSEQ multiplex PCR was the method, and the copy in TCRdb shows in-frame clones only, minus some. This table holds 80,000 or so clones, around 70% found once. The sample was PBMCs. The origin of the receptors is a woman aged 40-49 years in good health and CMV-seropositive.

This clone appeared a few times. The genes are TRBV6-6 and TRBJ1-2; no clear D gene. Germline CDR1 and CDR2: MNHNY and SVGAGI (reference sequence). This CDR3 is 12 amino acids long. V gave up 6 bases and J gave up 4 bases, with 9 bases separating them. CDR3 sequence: CASSQETYGYTF. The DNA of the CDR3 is TGTGCCAGCAGCCAGGAAACCTATGGCTACACCTTC.

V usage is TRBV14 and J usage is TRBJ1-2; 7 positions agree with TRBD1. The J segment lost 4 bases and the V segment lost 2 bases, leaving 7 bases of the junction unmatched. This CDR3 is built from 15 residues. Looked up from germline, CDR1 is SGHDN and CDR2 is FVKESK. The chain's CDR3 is CASSQRQGPFYGYTF. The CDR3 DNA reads TGTGCCAGCAGCCAACGACAGGGTCCTTTCTATGGCTACACCTTC.

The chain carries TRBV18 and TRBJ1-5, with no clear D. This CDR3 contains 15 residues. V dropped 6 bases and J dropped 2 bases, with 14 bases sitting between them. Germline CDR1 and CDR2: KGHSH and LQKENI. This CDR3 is CASSPGWEGNQPQHF. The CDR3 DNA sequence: TGTGCCAGCTCCCCGGGTTGGGAGGGCAATCAGCCCCAGCATTTT. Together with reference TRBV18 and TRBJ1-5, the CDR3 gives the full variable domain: NAGVMQNPRHLVRRRGQEARLRCSPMKGHSHVYWYRQLPEEGLKFMVYLQKENIIDESGMPKERFSAEFPKEGPSILRIQQVVRGDSAAYFCASSPGWEGNQPQHFGDGTRLSIL.

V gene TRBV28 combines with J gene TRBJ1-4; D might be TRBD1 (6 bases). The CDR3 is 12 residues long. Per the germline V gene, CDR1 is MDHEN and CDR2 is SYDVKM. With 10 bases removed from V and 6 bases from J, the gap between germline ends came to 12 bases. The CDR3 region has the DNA TGTGCCATCCAGGGGATCGATGAAAAACTGTTTTTT. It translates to CAIQGIDEKLFF.

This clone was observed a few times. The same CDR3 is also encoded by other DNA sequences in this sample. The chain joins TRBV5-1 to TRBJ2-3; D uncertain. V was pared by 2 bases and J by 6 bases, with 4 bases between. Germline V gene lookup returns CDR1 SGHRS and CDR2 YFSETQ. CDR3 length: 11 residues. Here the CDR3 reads CASSFGDTQYF. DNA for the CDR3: TGCGCCAGCAGCTTCGGTGATACGCAGTATTTT.

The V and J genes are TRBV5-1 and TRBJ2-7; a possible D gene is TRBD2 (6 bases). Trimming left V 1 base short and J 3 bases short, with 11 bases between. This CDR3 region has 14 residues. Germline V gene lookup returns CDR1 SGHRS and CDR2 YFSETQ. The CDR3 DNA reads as TGCGCCAGCAGCTTGAATCTCGGGGGCTACGAGCAGTACTTC. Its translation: CASSLNLGGYEQYF.

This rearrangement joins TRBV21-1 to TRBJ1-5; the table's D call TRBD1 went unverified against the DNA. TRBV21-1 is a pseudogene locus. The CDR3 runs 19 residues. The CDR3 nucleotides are TGTGCCAGCGCTCCCCCCGCGGGACAGGGGGCGCGGGGCAATCAGCCCCAGCATTTT. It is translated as CASAPPAGQGARGNQPQHF.

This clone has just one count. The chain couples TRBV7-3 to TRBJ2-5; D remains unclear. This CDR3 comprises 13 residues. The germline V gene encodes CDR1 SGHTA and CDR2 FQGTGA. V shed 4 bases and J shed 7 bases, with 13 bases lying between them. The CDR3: CASSYERSGTQYF. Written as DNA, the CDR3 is TGTGCCAGCAGCTATGAGCGATCGGGGACCCAGTACTTC.

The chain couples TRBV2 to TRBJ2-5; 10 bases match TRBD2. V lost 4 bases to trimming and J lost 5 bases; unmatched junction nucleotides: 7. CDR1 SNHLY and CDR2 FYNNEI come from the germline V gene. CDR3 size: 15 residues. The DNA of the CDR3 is TGTGCCAGCAGTGGAAGCGGGGGGGCCAGGGAGACCCAGTACTTC. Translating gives CASSGSGGARETQYF.